One sample yielded the 27 T cell receptor beta chains listed below, sequenced in a study of blood T cell repertoires in COVID-19. Method: immunoSEQ multiplex PCR; TCRdb's copy keeps in-frame clones and lacks some. Counted here are about 69,000 clones, 79% occurring once; the ten biggest clones make up more than 40%. The sample comprised peripheral blood. These receptors originate from a human donor in a cohort sampled during active COVID-19.

The chain joins TRBV28 to TRBJ2-3; 12 bases are shared with TRBD2. The CDR3 consists of 16 residues. The V gene's germline CDR1 is MDHEN and CDR2 SYDVKM. V shed 4 bases and J 2 bases; nucleotides not matched to a gene: 4. CDR3 amino acids: CASSSRTSGTTDTQYF. The CDR3 nucleotides read TGTGCCAGCAGTTCTCGGACTAGCGGGACCACAGATACGCAGTATTTT.

The V and J genes are TRBV19 and TRBJ2-3, with D tentatively TRBD2 (6 bases). Germline CDR1 LNHDA, CDR2 SQIVND (reference sequence). With 6 bases removed from V and 0 bases from J, the gap between germline ends came to 10 bases. The length of the CDR3 is 14 residues. The CDR3 sequence: CASSGGTSTDTQYF. CDR3 DNA sequence: TGTGCCAGTAGCGGGGGAACTAGCACAGATACGCAGTATTTT.

Only a few counts were recorded for this clone. This chain joins TRBV27 and TRBJ2-4, with 10 nucleotides matching TRBD1. V was pared by 5 bases and J by 3 bases, with 7 bases of the junction left unmatched. The length of the CDR3 is 16 residues. Per germline, CDR1 MNHEY and CDR2 SMNVEV (reference sequence). This chain's CDR3 is CASSIDRGRGKNIQYF. As DNA, the CDR3 is TGTGCCAGCAGTATCGACAGGGGGCGTGGCAAAAACATTCAGTACTTC.

The V gene is TRBV3-1 (or the pseudogene TRBV3-2), the J gene TRBJ2-2, with D perhaps TRBD2 (6 bases). The V gene's germline CDR1 is LGHDT and CDR2 YNNKEL (reference sequence). This CDR3 has 14 residues. The V end was cut by 1 base, the J end by 5 bases, with 8 bases between. The CDR3 is CASSQVSGTGELFF. CDR3 in DNA: TGTGCCAGCAGCCAAGTGAGCGGGACCGGGGAGCTGTTTTTT.

This chain uses TRBV28 with TRBJ1-6, with no clear D. Trimming stripped 6 bases from V and 1 base from J, with 10 bases between. CDR3 length: 15 amino acids. The V gene's germline CDR1 is MDHEN and CDR2 SYDVKM. In DNA form, the CDR3 reads TGTGCCAGCAGGTTGTATCGGTCCTATAATTCACCCCTCCACTTT. Its protein product is CASRLYRSYNSPLHF.

The rearrangement joins TRBV14 to TRBJ2-2, with 7 bases that match TRBD1. Trimming at V came to 4 bases and at J to 3 bases, leaving 5 bases not matched to a gene. CDR3 length: 15 residues. The germline gives CDR1 SGHDN, CDR2 FVKESK. The CDR3 DNA follows: TGTGCCAGCAGCCGCCAGGGGGTCTACACCGGGGAGCTGTTTTTT. It codes for CASSRQGVYTGELFF.

This clone was seen once. The chain carries TRBV6-5 and TRBJ1-2; a possible D gene is TRBD1 (6 bases). The CDR3 runs 13 residues. V was trimmed by 10 bases and J by 3 bases, leaving 15 bases between them. The germline CDR1 and CDR2 sequences are MNHEY and SVGAGI. The CDR3 region is CATTGQYDYGYTF. Here the CDR3 DNA reads TGTGCCACGACAGGTCAATATGACTATGGCTACACCTTC.

The genes are TRBV27 and TRBJ2-2, with D tentatively TRBD2 (6 bases). CDR1 and CDR2 (germline): MNHEY, SMNVEV (reference sequence). The CDR3 spans 16 residues. With 0 bases removed from V and 2 bases from J, the gap between germline ends came to 10 bases. This chain's CDR3 is CASSLSWGTNTGELFF. The CDR3 DNA reads as TGTGCCAGCAGTTTATCGTGGGGGACTAACACCGGGGAGCTGTTTTTT.

The CDR3 reads CASSLDRIAKNIQYF. CDR3 bases: TGTGCCAGCTCACTGGACAGGATAGCCAAAAACATTCAGTACTTC. The chain is built from TRBV18 and TRBJ2-4; 7 positions agree with TRBD1. Germline values: CDR1 KGHSH, CDR2 LQKENI. The junction had 3 bases not matched to a gene; V was cut back by 4 bases and J by 0 bases. The CDR3 length is 15 residues.

The rearrangement joins TRBV10-1 to TRBJ2-3, with TRBD1 matching 10 bases. Germline CDR1 and CDR2: WNHNN and SYGVQD (reference sequence). The CDR3 loop spans 15 amino acids. V shed 4 bases, J shed 3 bases, and the junction held 4 bases outside the gene matches. The CDR3 DNA reads as TGCGCCAGCAGTGGTGGACAGGGGGATACAGATACGCAGTATTTT. Residues: CASSGGQGDTDTQYF.

This chain connects TRBV6-6 to TRBJ2-7, with 10 bases fitting TRBD2. There are 15 residues in the CDR3. V shed 4 bases, J shed 2 bases, and the junction held 5 bases outside the gene matches. The germline V gene has CDR1 MNHNY and CDR2 SVGAGI (reference sequence). CDR3 residues: CASSSMTSGPYEQYF. The CDR3 coding sequence is TGTGCCAGCAGTTCCATGACTAGCGGGCCCTACGAGCAGTACTTC.

V is TRBV6-5 and J is TRBJ1-5; 7 bases fit TRBD1. J lost 7 bases, V lost 5 bases, and 8 bases had no gene match. The CDR3 covers 14 residues. Looked up from germline, CDR1 is MNHEY and CDR2 is SVGAGI. CDR3 amino acids: CASSTTGEVQPQHF. CDR3 coding DNA: TGTGCCAGCAGTACTACAGGGGAGGTGCAGCCCCAGCATTTT.

The V call is TRBV27, the J call TRBJ2-1, with D maybe TRBD1 (7 bases). The V and J ends lost 4 bases and 5 bases respectively, with 12 bases between them. CDR1 is MNHEY and CDR2 is SMNVEV in the germline V gene (reference sequence). The CDR3 length is 14 residues. The CDR3 DNA reads TGTGCCAGCAGTTCCAGGGGGGACAACAATGAGCAGTTCTTC. It is translated as CASSSRGDNNEQFF.

The chain is built from TRBV27 and TRBJ2-1, with a possible D match to TRBD1 (5 bases). Trimming stripped 10 bases from V and 3 bases from J, with 22 bases between. The CDR3 extends over 16 amino acids. Germline V CDR1 and CDR2: MNHEY, SMNVEV (reference sequence). CDR3 sequence (DNA): TGTGCCACCACCTCTGGCCGGCAGGGCGACTACAATGAGCAGTTCTTC. Protein: CATTSGRQGDYNEQFF.

V gene TRBV28 combines with J gene TRBJ1-2; a possible D gene is TRBD1 (6 bases). This CDR3 is 16 amino acids long. The V gene lost 7 bases and the J gene lost 4 bases, with 22 bases spanning the gap. CDR1 is MDHEN, CDR2 SYDVKM, per germline. CDR3 coding DNA: TGTGCCAGCACCCCTCGGGGGGCAGGGGTCCGCTATGGCTACACCTTC. Protein: CASTPRGAGVRYGYTF.

The chain combines TRBV12-3 or TRBV12-4 with TRBJ1-6; perhaps TRBD1 as D (6 bases). This CDR3 spans 13 amino acids. V gave up 5 bases and J gave up 10 bases, with 12 bases separating them. CDR3 sequence: CASSQTGESPLHF. The DNA for the CDR3 is TGTGCCAGCAGTCAGACAGGCGAGTCACCCCTCCACTTT.

This rearrangement joins TRBV6-5 to TRBJ2-2; TRBD1 agrees at 7 bases. Per the germline V gene, CDR1 is MNHEY and CDR2 is SVGAGI. The CDR3 spans 15 residues. V lost 4 bases and J lost 0; bases outside the gene matches: 2. CDR3 sequence reads: CASSWQGANTGELFF. The DNA for the CDR3 is TGTGCCAGCAGTTGGCAGGGGGCGAACACCGGGGAGCTGTTTTTT.

CDR3 DNA: TGTGCCCCTGGGGCATTTGGAGGAAACACCATATATTTT. Its protein is CAPGAFGGNTIYF. This chain joins TRBV6-5 and TRBJ1-3; tentative D call: TRBD1 (5 bases). Trimming removed 11 bases from V and 4 bases from J, with 15 bases in between. Germline V gives CDR1 MNHEY, CDR2 SVGAGI. This CDR3 has 13 residues.

This rearrangement joins TRBV28 to TRBJ1-2, with 8 bases that match TRBD1. From germline, CDR1 is MDHEN and CDR2 SYDVKM. This CDR3 spans 13 amino acids. Losses at the gene ends were 4 bases for V and 8 bases for J; bases not matched to a gene: 6. The chain's CDR3 is CASSSGQGNGYTF. The DNA of the CDR3 is TGTGCCAGCAGTTCCGGACAGGGTAACGGCTACACCTTC.

The rearrangement links TRBV13 to TRBJ2-5; 7 bases match TRBD2. Germline-derived CDR1 and CDR2 are PRHDT and FYEKMQ (reference sequence). V trimming: 8 bases; J trimming: 5 bases; junction bases outside the gene matches: 2. There are 11 residues in the CDR3. The CDR3 loop is CASGEGETQYF. CDR3 nucleotides: TGTGCCAGCGGGGAGGGGGAGACCCAGTACTTC.

The chain has TRBV6-6 and TRBJ2-7, with 7 bases matching TRBD1. The trim removed 2 bases at V and 0 bases at J, leaving 1 base unmatched. CDR1 is MNHNY and CDR2 is SVGAGI in the germline V gene (reference sequence). CDR3 size: 14 residues. The CDR3 loop is CASSYRTGSYEQYF. The CDR3 bases are TGTGCCAGCAGTTACAGGACAGGCTCCTACGAGCAGTACTTC.

The V call is TRBV7-8, the J call TRBJ2-3, with 9 bases identical to TRBD1. The CDR3 totals 14 residues. With 5 bases clipped from V and 7 bases from J, the junction kept 7 bases outside the gene matches. The germline V gene has CDR1 SGHVS and CDR2 FQNEAQ. The CDR3 coding sequence is TGTGCCAGCAGCGTAGGACAGGGGACAAATACGCAGTATTTT. Translation gives CASSVGQGTNTQYF.

The chain combines TRBV6-4 with TRBJ2-3, with 9 nucleotides matching TRBD2. CDR1 MRHNA and CDR2 SNTAGT come from the germline V gene. Trimming cost V 0 bases and J 8 bases; bases outside gene matches: 9. This CDR3 has 16 residues. The chain's CDR3 is CASSDSWRGGRGTQYF. As DNA, the CDR3 is TGTGCCAGCAGTGACTCGTGGCGGGGGGGTAGGGGTACGCAGTATTTT.

This clone was counted between two and nine times. The chain uses TRBV11-2 and TRBJ1-1; a weak D match, TRBD1 (5 bases). Germline CDR1 and CDR2: SGHAT and FQNNGV. The CDR3 spans 15 residues. Trimming left V 2 bases short and J 0 bases short, with 10 bases between. Here the CDR3 DNA reads TGTGCCAGCAGCTTAACAGGTTTCATGAACACTGAAGCTTTCTTT. It yields the protein CASSLTGFMNTEAFF.

CDR3 in amino acids: CASSPSRDRVYTGELFF. DNA for the CDR3: TGTGCCAGCAGCCCCTCCCGGGACAGGGTCTACACCGGGGAGCTGTTTTTT. The chain recombines TRBV13 with TRBJ2-2; 9 bases are a match to TRBD1. V trimming: 5 bases; J trimming: 3 bases; junction bases outside the gene matches: 10. Germline-derived CDR1 and CDR2 are PRHDT and FYEKMQ (reference sequence). The CDR3 is made up of 17 amino acids.

V usage is TRBV4-2 and J usage is TRBJ2-7; tentatively, D is TRBD2 (8 bases). Germline CDR1 reads LGHNA; CDR2 reads YNFKEQ. Deletions cut 1 base from V and 2 bases from J, with 15 bases between. The CDR3 consists of 16 residues. The CDR3, as DNA: TGTGCCAGCAGCCAAGGGGACAGCGGGAGCCCCTACGAGCAGTACTTC. It codes for CASSQGDSGSPYEQYF.

Written as DNA, the CDR3 is TGTGCCAGCTCACCACTACAGGGCTCTGGGGCCAACGTCCTGACTTTC. Its translation is CASSPLQGSGANVLTF. J is TRBJ2-6 and V is TRBV18, with TRBD1 as a possible D gene (6 bases). CDR1 is KGHSH, CDR2 LQKENI, per germline. V was cut by 1 base and J by 0 bases, with 7 bases left in between. This CDR3 contains 16 residues. Variable domain in full (rest from reference TRBV18 and TRBJ2-6): NAGVMQNPRHLVRRRGQEARLRCSPMKGHSHVYWYRQLPEEGLKFMVYLQKENIIDESGMPKERFSAEFPKEGPSILRIQQVVRGDSAAYFCASSPLQGSGANVLTFGAGSRLTVL.